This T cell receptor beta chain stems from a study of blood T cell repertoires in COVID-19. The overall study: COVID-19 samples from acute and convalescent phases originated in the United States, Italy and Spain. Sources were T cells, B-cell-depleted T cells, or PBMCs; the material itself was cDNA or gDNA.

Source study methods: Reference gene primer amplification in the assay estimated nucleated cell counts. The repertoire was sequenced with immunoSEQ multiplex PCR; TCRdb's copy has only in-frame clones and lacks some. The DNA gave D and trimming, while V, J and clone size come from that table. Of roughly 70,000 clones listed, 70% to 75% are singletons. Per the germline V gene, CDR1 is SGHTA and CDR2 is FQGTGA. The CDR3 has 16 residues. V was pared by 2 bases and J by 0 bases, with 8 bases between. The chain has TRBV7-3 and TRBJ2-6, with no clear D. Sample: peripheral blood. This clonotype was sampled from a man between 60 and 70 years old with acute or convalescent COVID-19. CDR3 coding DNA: TGTGCCAGCAGCTTATCCTCCGGCTCTGGGGCCAACGTCCTGACTTTC. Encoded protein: CASSLSSGSGANVLTF.